One TCR beta chain is described in this entry. Repertoires were generated with immunoSEQ multiplex PCR, while TCRdb's copy carries only in-frame clones and drops some. The sample lists 75,000 or so clones, roughly 87% occurring once. This record comes from a study of blood T cell repertoires in COVID-19. About the study: From the United States, Italy and Spain came samples of acute and convalescent COVID-19. Sources were T cells, B-cell-depleted T cells, or PBMCs; the material itself was cDNA or gDNA.

V lost 1 base and J 5 bases, leaving 7 bases between the germline ends. CDR1 and CDR2 from the germline V gene are SGHNT and YYREEE (reference sequence). The CDR3 runs 14 residues. Sequenced: peripheral blood. The chain uses TRBV5-4 and TRBJ1-6; D is unclear. This TCR was recovered from a man aged 45-60 years with acute or convalescent COVID-19. The CDR3 spells CASSLLQDNSPLHF. The CDR3 region has the DNA TGTGCCAGCAGCTTGCTGCAGGATAATTCACCCCTCCACTTT.